These 26 T cell receptor beta chains share one sample of origin, sequenced in a study of regulatory dendritic cells for organ transplantation. Measured with immunoSEQ multiplex PCR; TCRdb has only the in-frame clones, and not every one. The top ten hold less than 2.5% of the sample, which has under 30,000 clones, 60% to 80% seen once. The sample taken for sequencing was memory CD4+ T cells from blood. Subset here: CD45RO+ memory T cells. The receptors derive from a human donor in good health.

The chain combines TRBV7-9 with TRBJ1-4; TRBD1 is a possible D gene (6 bases). The V gene lost 5 bases and the J gene lost 8 bases, with 9 bases spanning the gap. Germline values: CDR1 SEHNR, CDR2 FQNEAQ (reference sequence). This CDR3 has 12 residues. The DNA of the CDR3 is TGTGCCAGCAGCCGCGGGGGCGAAAAACTGTTTTTT. It codes for CASSRGGEKLFF.

The chain recombines TRBV5-1 with TRBJ2-7; 7 bases align to TRBD2. The V gene's germline CDR1 is SGHRS and CDR2 YFSETQ. The CDR3 contains 12 residues. With V trimmed by 3 bases and J by 5 bases, 2 bases remained unmatched. The chain's CDR3 is CASSSAGDEQYF. In DNA form, the CDR3 reads TGCGCCAGCAGCTCGGCGGGGGACGAGCAGTACTTC.

The chain is built from TRBV28 and TRBJ1-6; D is possibly TRBD1 (5 bases). This CDR3 is built from 14 residues. V lost 6 bases to trimming and J lost 7 bases, with 13 bases between them. Germline V gene sequence: CDR1 MDHEN, CDR2 SYDVKM. The DNA of the CDR3 is TGTGCCAGCAGACTTACAGGTCGGAATTCACCCCTCCACTTT. It specifies CASRLTGRNSPLHF. The entire variable domain, with the rest obtained from reference TRBV28 and TRBJ1-6, is as follows: DVKVTQSSRYLVKRTGEKVFLECVQDMDHENMFWYRQDPGLGLRLIYFSYDVKMKEKGDIPEGYSVSREKKERFSLILESASTNQTSMYLCASRLTGRNSPLHFGNGTRLTVT.

V gene TRBV9 combines with J gene TRBJ1-1; 11 bases line up with TRBD1. The CDR3 is 15 amino acids. The ends lost 3 bases at V and 4 bases at J; junction bases unmatched: 5. CDR1 and CDR2 from the germline V gene are SGDLS and YYNGEE. CDR3 DNA: TGTGCCAGCAGCGCATCCGGGACAGGGGGCACTGAAGCTTTCTTT. Translating gives CASSASGTGGTEAFF.

The chain employs TRBV4-1 and TRBJ2-2, with D hard to call. V lost 1 base and J lost 1, with 7 bases in between. The V gene's germline CDR1 is MGHRA and CDR2 YSYEKL. The CDR3 has 15 amino acids. CDR3 amino acids: CASSQVLLNTGELFF. The CDR3 bases are TGCGCCAGCAGCCAAGTACTACTGAACACCGGGGAGCTGTTTTTT.

The CDR3 sequence is CASSAQRYEQYF. The DNA of the CDR3 is TGTGCCAGCAGTGCCCAGCGCTACGAGCAGTACTTC. The chain employs TRBV2 and TRBJ2-7; no reliable D call. The length of the CDR3 is 12 residues. Germline assignment: CDR1 SNHLY and CDR2 FYNNEI. V dropped 4 bases and J dropped 3 bases, with 7 bases sitting between them.

The genes are TRBV30 and TRBJ2-4; 8 bases are a match to TRBD2. CDR1 and CDR2 (germline): GTSNPN, SVGIG (reference sequence). This CDR3 has 15 amino acids. Trimming removed 0 bases from V and 0 bases from J; junction bases left unmatched: 1. CDR3 in DNA: TGTGCCTGGAGTGTAGCGGGGGTAGCCAAAAACATTCAGTACTTC. Amino acids: CAWSVAGVAKNIQYF.

The CDR3, as DNA: TGTGCCAGCAGTGAGGGACAGGGGGTTGGGGAGACCCAGTACTTC. This encodes CASSEGQGVGETQYF. The J gene is TRBJ2-5, the V gene TRBV25-1, with TRBD1 identical over 11 bases. CDR1 is MGHDK, CDR2 SYGVNS, per germline. The CDR3 runs 15 residues. V trimming: 3 bases; J trimming: 5 bases; junction bases outside the gene matches: 5. Full variable domain (rest looked up from reference TRBV25-1 and TRBJ2-5): EADIYQTPRYLVIGTGKKITLECSQTMGHDKMYWYQQDPGMELHLIHYSYGVNSTEKGDLSSESTVSRIRTEHFPLTLESARPSHTSQYLCASSEGQGVGETQYFGPGTRLLVL.

This chain connects TRBV12-5 to TRBJ2-1; TRBD1 is a possible D gene (6 bases). The CDR3 is 14 amino acids. From germline, CDR1 is LGHNT and CDR2 FRNRAP. The V gene lost 6 bases and the J gene lost 0 bases, with 9 bases spanning the gap. CDR3: CASGTGNSYNEQFF. The CDR3 DNA reads TGTGCTAGTGGAACAGGGAACTCCTACAATGAGCAGTTCTTC.

The genes are TRBV5-6 and TRBJ2-1; TRBD2 is a possible D gene (6 bases). The CDR3 totals 15 residues. Between the trimmed V and J ends, which lost 1 base and 6 bases, there was a span of 14 bases. CDR1 is SGHDT and CDR2 is YYEEEE in the germline V gene. The CDR3 loop is CASSLFSRGPNEQFF. In DNA form, the CDR3 reads TGTGCCAGCAGCTTGTTCTCGCGGGGCCCCAATGAGCAGTTCTTC.

The chain is built from TRBV2 and TRBJ2-7; no reliable D call. CDR1 and CDR2 (germline): SNHLY, FYNNEI. V was clipped by 2 bases and J by 3 bases, with 11 bases between them. This CDR3 has 14 amino acids. CDR3: CASSELGQVYEQYF. In nucleotides, the CDR3 is TGTGCCAGCAGTGAATTGGGCCAAGTCTACGAGCAGTACTTC.

There are a few counts of this clone. The V gene is TRBV19, the J gene TRBJ1-5; D possibly corresponds to TRBD1 (5 bases). V lost 6 bases, J lost 2 bases, and 8 bases lay in between. CDR3 length equals 13 residues. The germline V gene has CDR1 LNHDA and CDR2 SQIVND (reference sequence). The CDR3 bases are TGTGCCAGTAGCGGGACCGGCAATCAGCCCCAGCATTTT. This encodes CASSGTGNQPQHF.

This clone was seen only once. The chain recombines TRBV6-6 with TRBJ1-1, with D maybe TRBD1 (6 bases). Germline CDR1 is MNHNY and CDR2 is SVGAGI (reference sequence). Trimming stripped 6 bases from V and 5 bases from J, with 19 bases between. The CDR3 spans 15 residues. This CDR3 is CASSQWEGVSTEAFF. Written as DNA, the CDR3 is TGTGCCAGCAGCCAGTGGGAGGGGGTGTCTACTGAAGCTTTCTTT.

The V call is TRBV18, the J call TRBJ2-3, with 9 bases that match TRBD1. Trimming took 5 bases from V and 6 from J; bases not matched to a gene: 6. CDR3 length: 14 residues. CDR1 is KGHSH and CDR2 is LQKENI in the germline V gene. Written as DNA, the CDR3 is TGTGCCAGCTCAGAAGGGACAGGGAAGGATACGCAGTATTTT. This translates into CASSEGTGKDTQYF.

This clone was seen only once. The chain carries TRBV11-2 and TRBJ2-7; 12 nucleotides match TRBD1. With V trimmed by 5 bases and J by 3 bases, 5 bases remained unmatched. Looked up from germline, CDR1 is SGHAT and CDR2 is FQNNGV. The CDR3 spans 15 residues. The CDR3 sequence: CASSNRDRGLYEQYF. The DNA for the CDR3 is TGTGCCAGCAGCAACCGGGACAGGGGGCTCTACGAGCAGTACTTC. Combining the CDR3 with reference TRBV11-2 and TRBJ2-7 gives the whole variable domain EAGVAQSPRYKIIEKRQSVAFWCNPISGHATLYWYQQILGQGPKLLIQFQNNGVVDDSQLPKDRFSAERLKGVDSTLKIQPAKLEDSAVYLCASSNRDRGLYEQYFGPGTRLTVT.

The chain carries TRBV27 and TRBJ2-7; D uncertain. Germline V gene lookup returns CDR1 MNHEY and CDR2 SMNVEV (reference sequence). V lost 4 bases and J lost 7, with 14 bases in between. The CDR3 length is 13 residues. The CDR3 is CASSWREDLEQYF. In DNA form, the CDR3 reads TGTGCCAGCAGTTGGAGAGAAGACCTGGAGCAGTACTTC.

The chain joins TRBV6-5 to TRBJ2-5; 8 bases agree with TRBD2. Per the germline V gene, CDR1 is MNHEY and CDR2 is SVGAGI. Unmatched junction bases numbered 4, after V lost 6 bases and J lost 1 base. The CDR3 is 14 residues long. In DNA form, the CDR3 reads TGTGCCAGCAGGCCACTAGCGGCCCAAGAGACCCAGTACTTC. The encoded protein is CASRPLAAQETQYF.

This clone came up a few times. The chain couples TRBV10-1 to TRBJ2-7; D uncertain. The V gene's germline CDR1 is WNHNN and CDR2 SYGVQD (reference sequence). The CDR3 covers 13 residues. V lost 0 bases and J 5 bases, leaving 8 bases between the germline ends. The chain's CDR3 is CASSESQVHEQYF. As DNA, the CDR3 is TGCGCCAGCAGTGAGTCCCAGGTCCACGAGCAGTACTTC.

J is TRBJ2-3 and V is TRBV28; 11 positions match TRBD1. Germline-derived CDR1 and CDR2 are MDHEN and SYDVKM. The CDR3 is 13 residues long. Trimming removed 4 bases from V and 8 bases from J; junction bases left unmatched: 2. The CDR3, as DNA: TGTGCCAGCAGTTCGGGACAGGGGGGTACGCAGTATTTT. Translating it yields CASSSGQGGTQYF.

This clone is judged medium-sized. The chain combines TRBV30 with TRBJ2-6; D not resolved. The V end lost 4 bases, the J end lost 0 bases, and 13 bases lay between the germline ends. The CDR3 spans 16 residues. Germline CDR1 reads GTSNPN; CDR2 reads SVGIG (reference sequence). The CDR3 protein is CAWTLGPASGANVLTF. Here the CDR3 DNA reads TGTGCCTGGACCCTCGGTCCCGCCTCTGGGGCCAACGTCCTGACTTTC.

The chain couples TRBV7-6 to TRBJ2-7, with D possibly TRBD2 on 5 matching bases. The CDR3 is made up of 15 amino acids. V lost 1 base and J 1 base, leaving 11 bases between the germline ends. CDR1 is SGHVS and CDR2 is FNYEAQ in the germline V gene. This CDR3 is CASSLDPSGSYEQYF. DNA for the CDR3: TGTGCCAGCAGCTTAGATCCCAGCGGTTCCTACGAGCAGTACTTC.

The genes are TRBV6-1 and TRBJ2-1; D may match TRBD1 or TRBD2 (6 bases each). CDR1 and CDR2 (germline): MNHNS, SASEGT. V was pared by 4 bases and J by 7 bases, with 17 bases between. The CDR3 totals 15 residues. The CDR3 DNA reads as TGTGCCAGCAGTGGAGGGGGGAAGGTTAAAAATGAGCAGTTCTTC. It is translated as CASSGGGKVKNEQFF.

This chain links TRBV5-1 with TRBJ1-3, with TRBD1 as a possible D gene (6 bases). Germline V gene lookup returns CDR1 SGHRS and CDR2 YFSETQ. Trimming took 4 bases from V and 4 from J, leaving 21 bases between them. The CDR3 covers 17 residues. The CDR3 reads CASSANRDLDSGNTIYF. CDR3 DNA sequence: TGCGCCAGCAGCGCGAACAGGGACCTCGATTCCGGAAACACCATATATTTT. Full variable domain (remainder filled in from reference TRBV5-1 and TRBJ1-3): KAGVTQTPRYLIKTRGQQVTLSCSPISGHRSVSWYQQTPGQGLQFLFEYFSETQRNKGNFPGRFSGRQFSNSRSEMNVSTLELGDSALYLCASSANRDLDSGNTIYFGEGSWLTVV.

J is TRBJ1-4 and V is TRBV7-2; TRBD1 aligns across 9 bases. The CDR3 runs 16 residues. Trimming removed 1 base from V and 7 bases from J; junction bases left unmatched: 7. The germline V gene has CDR1 SGHTA and CDR2 FQGNSA. CDR3 sequence (DNA): TGTGCCAGCAGCTTAGACGGAGGGACAGGGAGTGAAAAACTGTTTTTT. Translating it yields CASSLDGGTGSEKLFF.

This clone was detected a few times. The chain is built from TRBV30 and TRBJ2-1; unclear D gene. Between the trimmed V and J ends, which lost 2 bases and 2 bases, there was a span of 7 bases. The CDR3 has 13 amino acids. Germline lookup yields CDR1 GTSNPN and CDR2 SVGIG (reference sequence). CDR3 nucleotide sequence: TGTGCCTGGAGTCGCCCCACCTACAATGAGCAGTTCTTC. It codes for CAWSRPTYNEQFF.

The chain links TRBV7-2 to TRBJ2-5; 7 bases fit TRBD1. CDR1 is SGHTA and CDR2 is FQGNSA in the germline V gene. V was clipped by 6 bases and J by 2 bases; unmatched bases: 6. This CDR3 has 14 residues. In DNA form, the CDR3 reads TGTGCCAGCAGATTATTGGGACAGCAAGAGACCCAGTACTTC. Translating gives CASRLLGQQETQYF.